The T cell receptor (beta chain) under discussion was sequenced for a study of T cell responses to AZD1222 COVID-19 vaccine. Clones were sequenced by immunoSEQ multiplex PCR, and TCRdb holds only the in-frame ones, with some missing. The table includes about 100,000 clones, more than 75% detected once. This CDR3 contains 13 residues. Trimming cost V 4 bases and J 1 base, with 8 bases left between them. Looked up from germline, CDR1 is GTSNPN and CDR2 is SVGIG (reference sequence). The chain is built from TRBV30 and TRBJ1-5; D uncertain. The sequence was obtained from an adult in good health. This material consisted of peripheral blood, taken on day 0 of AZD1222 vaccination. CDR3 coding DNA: TGTGCCTGGAATCCGGAGAGCAATCAGCCCCAGCATTTT. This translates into CAWNPESNQPQHF.